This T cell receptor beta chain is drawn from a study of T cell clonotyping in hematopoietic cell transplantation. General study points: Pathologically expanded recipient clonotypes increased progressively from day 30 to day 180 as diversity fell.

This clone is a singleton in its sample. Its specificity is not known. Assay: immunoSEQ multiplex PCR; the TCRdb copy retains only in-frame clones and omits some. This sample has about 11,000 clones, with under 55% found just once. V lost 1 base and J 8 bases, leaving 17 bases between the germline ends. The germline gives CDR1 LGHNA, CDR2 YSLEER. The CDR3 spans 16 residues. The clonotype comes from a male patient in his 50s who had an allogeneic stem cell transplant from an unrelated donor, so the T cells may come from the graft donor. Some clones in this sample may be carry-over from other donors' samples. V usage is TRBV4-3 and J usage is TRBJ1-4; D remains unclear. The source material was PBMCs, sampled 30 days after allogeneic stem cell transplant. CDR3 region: CASSQVPVLEGEKLFF. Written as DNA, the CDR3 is TGCGCCAGCAGCCAAGTGCCCGTTCTGGAAGGAGAAAAACTGTTTTTT.